This T cell receptor (beta chain) was identified in a study of technical replicates of blood from several donors. Here immunoSEQ multiplex PCR was the method, and the copy in TCRdb shows in-frame clones only, minus some. The profile covers tens of thousands of clones, with 70% to 90% appearing a single time and 5.6% taken by the ten largest. From germline, CDR1 is LNHDA and CDR2 SQIVND (reference sequence). V shed 2 bases, J shed 7 bases, and the junction held 5 bases outside the gene matches. The CDR3 spans 14 residues. The receptor was derived from a human donor in good health. Some clones in this sample may be carry-over from other donors' samples. V gene TRBV19 combines with J gene TRBJ2-1, with 7 bases lining up with TRBD1. Specimen: PBMCs. The CDR3 spells CASSITGRGNEQFF. For the CDR3, the DNA is TGTGCCAGTAGTATAACAGGCAGGGGGAATGAGCAGTTCTTC.